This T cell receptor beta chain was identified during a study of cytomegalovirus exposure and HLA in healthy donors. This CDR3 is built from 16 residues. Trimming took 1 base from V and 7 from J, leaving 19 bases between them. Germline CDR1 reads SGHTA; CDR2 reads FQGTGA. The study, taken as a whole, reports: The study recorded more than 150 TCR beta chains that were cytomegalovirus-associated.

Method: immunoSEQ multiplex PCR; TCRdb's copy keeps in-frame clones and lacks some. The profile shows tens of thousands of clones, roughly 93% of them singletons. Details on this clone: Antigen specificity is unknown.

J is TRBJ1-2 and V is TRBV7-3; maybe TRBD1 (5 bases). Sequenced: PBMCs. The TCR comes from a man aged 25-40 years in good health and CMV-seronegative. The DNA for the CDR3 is TGTGCCAGCAGCTTAATGGGTGGCAGGGCTGGTCCTGGCTACACCTTC. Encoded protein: CASSLMGGRAGPGYTF. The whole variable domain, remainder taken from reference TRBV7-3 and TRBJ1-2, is GAGVSQTPSNKVTEKGKYVELRCDPISGHTALYWYRQSLGQGPEFLIYFQGTGAADDSGLPNDRFFAVRPEGSVSTLKIQRTERGDSAVYLCASSLMGGRAGPGYTFGSGTRLTVV.